The T cell receptor (beta chain) described here comes from a study of blood T cell repertoires in COVID-19. Whole-study context: Material from acute and convalescent COVID-19 was sourced from the United States, Italy and Spain. The cDNA or gDNA used as material had been derived from T cells, B-cell-depleted T cells, or PBMCs.

Under the authors' procedure: Quantification of nucleated cells was approximated via reference gene primer amplification. TCRdb's copy holds only in-frame clones and misses some; the assay was immunoSEQ multiplex PCR. V, J and clone size are those of that table, while D and trimming were read from the DNA. The table includes fewer than 250,000 clones, less than 90% detected once. This CDR3 has 11 amino acids. V was cut by 6 bases and J by 5 bases, with 10 bases left in between. In germline, CDR1 is DFQATT, CDR2 SNEGSKA (reference sequence). This TCR came from a man in his 70s with acute or convalescent COVID-19. Sequenced material: peripheral blood. The chain links TRBV20-1 to TRBJ2-5, with D possibly TRBD2 on 5 matching bases. CDR3 in DNA: TGCAGTGCCCCAGGAGGTGAGACCCAGTACTTC. This codes for CSAPGGETQYF.